This T cell receptor (beta chain) was obtained from a study of beta chain features in type 1 diabetes (dated by TCRdb to 2016 to 2019). For the study in its entirety: Mean age, gender distribution, total cell number and subset yield were not different between patients and healthy donors. A total of about 100 million sorted cells were examined across all samples, and RNA yield correlated strongly with the number of cells per subset. Whereas all 28 donors provided naive and central memory subsets, regulatory and stem cell-like memory subsets were isolated from just 8 patients and about 8 healthy donors. In the study, recently diagnosed type 1 diabetes patients and matched healthy donors were compared on the TCRB repertoires of their sorted circulating CD4+ T cell subsets. Overall study outcomes, separate from this receptor: Because cDNA was sequenced instead of genomic DNA, activated cells with high expression could be over-represented, although the groups did not differ in activation or CD3 levels. In all four CD4+ subsets, TCRB CDR3 length was moderately but significantly shorter in type 1 diabetes patients. Because small numbers of individuals were included in the HLA sub-analyses, any influence of HLA type on TCRB rearrangement was left unresolved. At VDJ recombination sites, type 1 diabetes patients had fewer insertions and more deleted nucleotides, which implies abnormalities in thymic rearrangement. PCR may preferentially amplify shorter templates, but because patient and control samples were amplified and corrected together, any resulting skew would affect both groups equally. The naive, central memory and regulatory TCRB repertoires appeared to resemble one another more closely among patients than among healthy donors.

Each donor gave one peripheral blood draw, averaging roughly 100 mL, which was collected into heparinised tubes. A BD FACSAria II and a panel including CD45RO, CCR7, CD25, CD127, CD95 and CD27 were used to sort naive, central memory, regulatory and stem cell-like memory CD4+ T cells. Every sorted population had a purity above 98%. PBMCs were separated immediately by Lymphoprep density gradient centrifugation and were stained directly, without being cultured. To minimize batch effects, samples were stained and sorted in pairs, one healthy donor with one patient per experiment. A word on this clone: No cognate antigen has been identified for it. No base quality values were provided; no much bigger clone lies one nucleotide off.

The High Capacity cDNA Reverse Transcription Kit was used to reverse transcribe all of the isolated RNA, meaning that expressed TCRB transcripts were what got sequenced. Naive, central memory and regulatory T cell samples underwent deep immunoSEQ sequencing, averaging around 3.7 million total reads per sample. Sorted cells were lysed in RLT buffer, and RNA was extracted using DNase-treated RNeasy Micro or Mini kits according to cell number. Each cell subset was processed separately to prevent cross-contamination, with patient and healthy donor samples processed together. The immunoSEQ multiplex PCR was used to amplify TCRB sequences from cDNA, generating 87-bp fragments that spanned the CDR3 region. Sequencing of the amplicons was done on the Illumina HiSeq platform. Per the source publication's procedure: PCR bias was corrected computationally using synthetic template baselines, and reads within Hamming distance 2 were collapsed, with unmergeable singletons discarded. By aligning reads against IMGT, V, D and J genes, CDR3 length, and insertions or deletions at six rearrangement sites were assigned. Within each subset, clonotype counts were normalized to sorted cell number, after which true diversity and Gini coefficients were computed with the tcR R package. The overlap coefficient, calculated on TCRB nucleotide sequences, was used to quantify repertoire sharing. Out-of-frame TCRB sequences from naive cells were analyzed to stand in for the pre-selection repertoire. TCRdb took over this immuneACCESS table, retaining in-frame rearrangements with V and J assigned. Such tables are incomplete; in checked studies, under half of the missing clones stem from an unresolved V gene, and the remainder is unexplained. V and J calls and clone size are given by that table; D and trimming were obtained from the DNA. This sample is represented by 200,000 to 300,000 clones; roughly 10% of them were singletons. The top ten constitute 0.017% of the sample.

Measured from the cysteine to the phenylalanine, the CDR3 is 16 residues long. Of the read, only the CDR3 DNA is kept; its 48 bases are in frame from base 1. CDR1 and CDR2, looked up from the germline V gene, are KGHSH and LQKENI. V is pared back by 6 bases and J by 0 bases, with 12 bases lying between the germline termini. The V and J segments used are TRBV18 and TRBJ2-6, with no D gene named confidently. The sequence derives from a man aged 25 to 40 with type 1 diabetes. Material for sequencing was naive CD4+ T cells from blood. Explained via the paper, the cell subset or site label denotes: true naive CD4+ T cells. The DNA sequence is TGTGCCAGCTCGACGCGGCAGTCCTCTGGGGCCAACGTCCTGACTTTC. Its translation reads: CASSTRQSSGANVLTF.